Many counts were recorded for the clone carrying this TCR beta chain. Its antigen is not identified. From RNA, the CDR3 regions of TCR beta chains were amplified and sequenced. The authors performed first-round RT-PCR with HTBI primers and then a second-round multiplex PCR. Each CDR3 protein is one row after TCRdb ran MiXCR on the multiplex PCR reads. The sample has more than 550,000 distinct CDR3 sequences, 35% to 50% seen once; the top ten hold around 3%. The sample comes from a study of Graves' ophthalmopathy and Graves' hyperthyroidism. Findings and caveats of the study: Most expanded clonotypes in thyroid above 0.001 frequency also showed up in blood.

Each donor who had ophthalmopathy showed moderate-to-severe activity, a CAS of ≥3, a NOSPECS of ≥4, and a duration under 3 months. Uncontrolled infections, pregnancy, lactation or other autoimmune diseases led to patient exclusion. The diagnostic workup employed clinical symptoms, serum thyroxine, TRAb, thyroid ultrasound and orbital computed tomography. This CDR3 contains 12 residues. Germline assignment: CDR1 LNHDA and CDR2 SQIVND (reference sequence). V gave up 2 bases and J gave up 2 bases, with 3 bases separating them. Input material: peripheral blood. The clonotype was recovered from an adult man with Graves' ophthalmopathy. The chain combines TRBV19 with TRBJ1-1; D gene ambiguous. CDR3 sequence (DNA): TGTGCCAGTAGTATAACCAACACTGAAGCTTTCTTT. Amino acids: CASSITNTEAFF.